This entry describes one TCR beta chain. What it binds is not known. Pooling was applied to second doses at about 4 or about 12 weeks. The CDR3 has 13 amino acids. Produced via immunoSEQ multiplex PCR; TCRdb's table is partial and in-frame only. The table includes 130,000 to 150,000 clones, about 86% detected once. The sample comes from a study of T cell responses to AZD1222 COVID-19 vaccine. Study results and limitations: Clonal diversity was possibly underestimated; the donors were predominantly white British and more often female. Following two doses of AZD1222, Spike-specific TCR breadth and depth rose. Vaccine-associated CD4 TCRs spanned spike, dominant at 160-218 and 743-854.

This material consisted of peripheral blood, taken 28 days after the second AZD1222 dose. This TCR derives from an adult who received the AZD1222 COVID-19 vaccine. The V and J genes are TRBV21-1 and TRBJ1-1; the D call TRBD1 from the table was never checked on the DNA. TRBV21-1 is a pseudogene segment. This CDR3 is CASSMTNWTEAFF. The DNA for the CDR3 is TGTGCCAGCAGCATGACAAATTGGACTGAAGCTTTCTTT.